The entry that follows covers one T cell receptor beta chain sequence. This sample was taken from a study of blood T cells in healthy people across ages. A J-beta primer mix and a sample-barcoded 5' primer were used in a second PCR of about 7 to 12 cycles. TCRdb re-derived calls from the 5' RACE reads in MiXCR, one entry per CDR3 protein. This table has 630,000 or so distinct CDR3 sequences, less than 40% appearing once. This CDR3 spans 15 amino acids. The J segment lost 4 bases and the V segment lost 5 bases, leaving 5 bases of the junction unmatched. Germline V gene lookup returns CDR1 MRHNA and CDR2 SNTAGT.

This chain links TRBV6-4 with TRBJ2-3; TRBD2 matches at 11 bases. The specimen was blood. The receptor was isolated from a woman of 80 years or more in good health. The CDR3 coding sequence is TGTGCCAGCAGTACGACTAGCGGGGTCGCAGATACGCAGTATTTT. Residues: CASSTTSGVADTQYF.